These 3 T cell receptor beta chains share one sample of origin, sequenced in a study of control samples from healthy donors and cancer patients. Sequencing used immunoSEQ multiplex PCR; TCRdb keeps in-frame clones, though not all of them. Of some 110,000 clones in the sample, over 75% were seen once. Sequences were obtained from PBMCs. These receptor sequences come from a woman between 45 and 60 years old with colorectal cancer.

V usage is TRBV6-4 and J usage is TRBJ1-1; D is perhaps TRBD1 (6 bases). Germline values: CDR1 MRHNA, CDR2 SNTAGT. CDR3 length: 18 residues. Trimming stripped 2 bases from V and 4 bases from J, with 23 bases between. CDR3 region: CASSDPRYGKQGSTEAFF. CDR3 bases: TGTGCCAGCAGTGACCCCCGGTATGGTAAACAGGGATCCACTGAAGCTTTCTTT.

The J gene is TRBJ2-7, the V gene TRBV7-8; D may be TRBD1 or TRBD2 (5 bases each). The CDR3 has 14 residues. The V gene's germline CDR1 is SGHVS and CDR2 FQNEAQ. Trimming took off 5 bases at V and 3 bases at J, with 14 bases between the two ends. CDR3 nucleotides: TGTGCCAGCAGCACCGGGACGGCCAGCTACGAGCAGTACTTC. Encoded protein: CASSTGTASYEQYF. Looking up the rest from reference TRBV7-8 and TRBJ2-7 gives the full variable domain: GAGVSQSPRYKVAKRGQDVALRCDPISGHVSLFWYQQALGQGPEFLTYFQNEAQLDKSGLPSDRFFAERPEGSVSTLKIQRTQQEDSAVYLCASSTGTASYEQYFGPGTRLTVT.

The chain has TRBV30 and TRBJ2-1; no clear D gene. The CDR3 contains 14 residues. The germline V gene has CDR1 GTSNPN and CDR2 SVGIG (reference sequence). V gave up 1 base and J gave up 4 bases, with 11 bases separating them. The CDR3 DNA reads as TGTGCCTGGAGTGGGATAGCCGCATACAATGAGCAGTTCTTC. Protein sequence: CAWSGIAAYNEQFF.